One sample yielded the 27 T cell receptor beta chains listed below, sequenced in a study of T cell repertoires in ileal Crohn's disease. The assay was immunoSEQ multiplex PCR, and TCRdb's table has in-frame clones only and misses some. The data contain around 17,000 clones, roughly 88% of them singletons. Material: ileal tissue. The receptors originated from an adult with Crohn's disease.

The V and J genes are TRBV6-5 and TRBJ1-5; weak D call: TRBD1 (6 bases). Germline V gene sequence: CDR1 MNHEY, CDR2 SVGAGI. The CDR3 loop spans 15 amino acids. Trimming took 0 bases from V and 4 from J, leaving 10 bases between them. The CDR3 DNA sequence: TGTGCCAGCAGTTACTCGATGAGGGGGAATCAGCCCCAGCATTTT. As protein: CASSYSMRGNQPQHF.

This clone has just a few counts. The CDR3 nucleotides are TGTGCCAGCAGTGAAAGTAGTGGGAGCTCCTACGAGCAGTACTTC. Translated: CASSESSGSSYEQYF. This chain joins TRBV6-1 and TRBJ2-7; tentatively, D is TRBD2 (5 bases). The CDR3 spans 15 residues. In germline, CDR1 is MNHNS, CDR2 SASEGT. The V end lost 2 bases, the J end lost 0 bases, and 11 bases lay between the germline ends.

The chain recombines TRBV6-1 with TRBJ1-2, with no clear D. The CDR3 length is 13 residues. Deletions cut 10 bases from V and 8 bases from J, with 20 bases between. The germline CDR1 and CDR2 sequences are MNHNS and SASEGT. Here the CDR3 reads CAIYVLISSGYTF. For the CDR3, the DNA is TGTGCCATCTATGTACTAATCAGCTCCGGCTACACCTTC.

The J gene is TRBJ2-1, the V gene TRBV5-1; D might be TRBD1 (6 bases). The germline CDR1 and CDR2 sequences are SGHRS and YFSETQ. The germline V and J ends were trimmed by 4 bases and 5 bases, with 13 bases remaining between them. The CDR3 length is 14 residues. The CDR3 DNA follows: TGCGCCAGCAGCCTACAGGGCTTTGACAATGAGCAGTTCTTC. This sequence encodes CASSLQGFDNEQFF.

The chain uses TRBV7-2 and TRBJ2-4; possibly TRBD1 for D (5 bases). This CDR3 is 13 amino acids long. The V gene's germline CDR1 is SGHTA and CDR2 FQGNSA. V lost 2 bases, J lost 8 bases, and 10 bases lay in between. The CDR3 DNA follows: TGTGCCAGCAGCTTACACAGGCTCCACATTCAGTACTTC. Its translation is CASSLHRLHIQYF.

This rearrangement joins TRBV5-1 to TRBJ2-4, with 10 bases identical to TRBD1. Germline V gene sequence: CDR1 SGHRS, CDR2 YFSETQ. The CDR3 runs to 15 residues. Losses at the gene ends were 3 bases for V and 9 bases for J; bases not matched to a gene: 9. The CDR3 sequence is CASSSLWGQGTIQYF. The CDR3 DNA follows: TGCGCCAGCAGCTCCTTATGGGGACAGGGGACCATTCAGTACTTC.

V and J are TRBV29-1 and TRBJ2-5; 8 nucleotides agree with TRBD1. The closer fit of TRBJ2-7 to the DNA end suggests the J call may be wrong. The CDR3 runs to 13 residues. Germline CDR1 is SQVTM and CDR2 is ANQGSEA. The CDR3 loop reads CSVWYRGTYEQYF. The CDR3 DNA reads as TGCAGCGTATGGTACAGGGGGACCTACGAGCAGTACTTC.

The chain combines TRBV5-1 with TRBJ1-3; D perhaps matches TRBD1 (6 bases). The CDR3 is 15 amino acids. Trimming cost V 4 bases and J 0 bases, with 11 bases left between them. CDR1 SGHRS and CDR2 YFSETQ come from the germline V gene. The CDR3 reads CASSMTGLSGNTIYF. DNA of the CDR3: TGCGCCAGCAGCATGACAGGCCTCTCTGGAAACACCATATATTTT.

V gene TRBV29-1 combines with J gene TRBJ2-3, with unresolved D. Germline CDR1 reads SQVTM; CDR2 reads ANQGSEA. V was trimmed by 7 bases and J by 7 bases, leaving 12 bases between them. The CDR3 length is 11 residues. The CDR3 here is CSAPVSYTQYF. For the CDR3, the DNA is TGCAGCGCCCCTGTTTCCTATACGCAGTATTTT.

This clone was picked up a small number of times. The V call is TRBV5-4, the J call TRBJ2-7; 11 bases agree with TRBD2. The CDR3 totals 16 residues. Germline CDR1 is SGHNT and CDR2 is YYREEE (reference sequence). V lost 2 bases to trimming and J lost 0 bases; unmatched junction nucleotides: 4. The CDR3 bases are TGTGCCAGCAGCTTCGGGGGGACTAGCGGCTCCTACGAGCAGTACTTC. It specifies CASSFGGTSGSYEQYF.

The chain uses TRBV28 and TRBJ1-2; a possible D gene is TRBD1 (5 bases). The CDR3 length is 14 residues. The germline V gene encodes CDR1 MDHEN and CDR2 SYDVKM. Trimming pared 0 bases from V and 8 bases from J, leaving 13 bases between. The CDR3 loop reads CASSLWAGTKGYTF. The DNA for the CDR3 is TGTGCCAGCAGTTTATGGGCGGGGACGAAGGGCTACACCTTC.

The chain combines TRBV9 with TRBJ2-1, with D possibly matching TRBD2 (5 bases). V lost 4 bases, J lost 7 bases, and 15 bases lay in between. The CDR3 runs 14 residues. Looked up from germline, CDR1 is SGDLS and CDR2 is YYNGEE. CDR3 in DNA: TGTGCCAGCAGCCTTTTCGGGAATGAGAATGAGCAGTTCTTC. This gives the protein CASSLFGNENEQFF. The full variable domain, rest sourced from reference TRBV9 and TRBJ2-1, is DSGVTQTPKHLITATGQRVTLRCSPRSGDLSVYWYQQSLDQGLQFLIQYYNGEERAKGNILERFSAQQFPDLHSELNLSSLELGDSALYFCASSLFGNENEQFFGPGTRLTVL.

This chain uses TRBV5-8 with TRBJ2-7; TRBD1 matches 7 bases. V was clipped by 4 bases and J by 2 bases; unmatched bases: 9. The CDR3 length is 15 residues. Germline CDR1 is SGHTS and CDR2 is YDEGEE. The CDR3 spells CASSVGTADPYEQYF. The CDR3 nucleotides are TGTGCCAGCAGCGTCGGGACAGCTGACCCCTACGAGCAGTACTTC. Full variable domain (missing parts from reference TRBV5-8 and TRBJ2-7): EAGVTQSPTHLIKTRGQQATLRCSPISGHTSVYWYQQALGLGLQFLLWYDEGEERNRGNFPPRFSGRQFPNYSSELNVNALELEDSALYLCASSVGTADPYEQYFGPGTRLTVT.

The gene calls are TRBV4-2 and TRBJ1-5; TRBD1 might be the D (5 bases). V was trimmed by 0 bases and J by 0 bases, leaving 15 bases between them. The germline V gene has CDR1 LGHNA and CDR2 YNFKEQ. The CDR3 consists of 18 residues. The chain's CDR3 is CASSQDSQGAPSNQPQHF. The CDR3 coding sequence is TGTGCCAGCAGCCAAGATAGTCAAGGGGCCCCTAGCAATCAGCCCCAGCATTTT.

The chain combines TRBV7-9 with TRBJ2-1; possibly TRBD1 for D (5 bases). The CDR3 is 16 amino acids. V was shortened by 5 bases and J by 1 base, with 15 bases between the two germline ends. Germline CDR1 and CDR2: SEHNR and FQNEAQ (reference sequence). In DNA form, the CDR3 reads TGTGCCAGCAGCCCAATAGGGGCCCCATCCTACAATGAGCAGTTCTTC. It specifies CASSPIGAPSYNEQFF.

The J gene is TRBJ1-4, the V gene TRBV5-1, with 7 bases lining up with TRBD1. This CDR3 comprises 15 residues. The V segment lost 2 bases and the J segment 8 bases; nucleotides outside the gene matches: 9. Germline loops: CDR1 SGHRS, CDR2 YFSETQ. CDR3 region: CASSLGGGAGEKLFF. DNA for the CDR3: TGCGCCAGCAGCTTAGGAGGGGGCGCGGGGGAAAAACTGTTTTTT.

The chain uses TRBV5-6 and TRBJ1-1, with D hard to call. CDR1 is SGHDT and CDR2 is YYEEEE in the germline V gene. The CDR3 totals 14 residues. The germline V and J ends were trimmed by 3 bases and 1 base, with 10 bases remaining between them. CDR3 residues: CASSWLSSNTEAFF. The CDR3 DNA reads TGTGCCAGCAGCTGGCTCTCTTCGAACACTGAAGCTTTCTTT.

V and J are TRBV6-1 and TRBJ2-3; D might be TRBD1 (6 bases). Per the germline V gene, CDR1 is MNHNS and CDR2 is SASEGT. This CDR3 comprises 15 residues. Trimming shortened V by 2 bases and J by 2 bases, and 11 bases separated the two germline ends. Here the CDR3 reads CASSEWDTATDTQYF. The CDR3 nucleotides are TGTGCCAGCAGTGAATGGGACACCGCCACAGATACGCAGTATTTT.

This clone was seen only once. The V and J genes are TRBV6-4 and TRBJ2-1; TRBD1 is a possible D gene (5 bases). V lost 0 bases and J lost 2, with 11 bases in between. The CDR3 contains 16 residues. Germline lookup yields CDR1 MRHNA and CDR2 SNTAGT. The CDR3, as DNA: TGTGCCAGCAGTGACTCGCAGGGTACCCCCTACAATGAGCAGTTCTTC. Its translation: CASSDSQGTPYNEQFF.

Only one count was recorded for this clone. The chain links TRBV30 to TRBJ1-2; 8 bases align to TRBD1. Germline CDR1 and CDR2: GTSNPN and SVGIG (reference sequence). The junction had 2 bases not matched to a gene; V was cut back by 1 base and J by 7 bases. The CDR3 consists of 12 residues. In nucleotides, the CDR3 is TGTGCCTGGAGTGCGGACAGGGTTGGCTACACCTTC. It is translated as CAWSADRVGYTF. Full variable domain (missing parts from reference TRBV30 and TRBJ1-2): SQTIHQWPATLVQPVGSPLSLECTVEGTSNPNLYWYRQAAGRGLQLLFYSVGIGQISSEVPQNLSASRPQDRQFILSSKKLLLSDSGFYLCAWSADRVGYTFGSGTRLTVV.

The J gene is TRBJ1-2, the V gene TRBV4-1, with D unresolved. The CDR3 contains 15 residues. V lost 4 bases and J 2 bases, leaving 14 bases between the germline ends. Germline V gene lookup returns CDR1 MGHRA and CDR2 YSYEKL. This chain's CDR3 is CASSPGTAENYGYTF. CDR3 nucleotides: TGCGCCAGCAGCCCCGGTACGGCGGAAAACTATGGCTACACCTTC.

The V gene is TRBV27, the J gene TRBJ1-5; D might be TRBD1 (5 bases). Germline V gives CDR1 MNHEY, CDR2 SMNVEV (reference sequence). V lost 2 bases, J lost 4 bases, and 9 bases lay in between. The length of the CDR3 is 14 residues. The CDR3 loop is CASSLGRVNQPQHF. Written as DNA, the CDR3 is TGTGCCAGCAGTTTAGGCAGGGTTAATCAGCCCCAGCATTTT.

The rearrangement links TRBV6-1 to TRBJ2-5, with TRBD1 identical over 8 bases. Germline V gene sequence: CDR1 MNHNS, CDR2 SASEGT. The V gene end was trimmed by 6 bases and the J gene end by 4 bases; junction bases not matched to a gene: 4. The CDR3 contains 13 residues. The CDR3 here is CASSRGPGETQYF. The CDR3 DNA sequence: TGTGCCAGCAGCAGGGGGCCCGGAGAGACCCAGTACTTC.

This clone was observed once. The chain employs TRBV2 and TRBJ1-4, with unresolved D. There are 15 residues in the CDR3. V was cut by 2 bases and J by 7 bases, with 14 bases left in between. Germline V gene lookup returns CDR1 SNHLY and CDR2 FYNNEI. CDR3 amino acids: CASSEQINRLEKLFF. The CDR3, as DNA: TGTGCCAGCAGTGAACAGATTAATCGTCTTGAAAAACTGTTTTTT.

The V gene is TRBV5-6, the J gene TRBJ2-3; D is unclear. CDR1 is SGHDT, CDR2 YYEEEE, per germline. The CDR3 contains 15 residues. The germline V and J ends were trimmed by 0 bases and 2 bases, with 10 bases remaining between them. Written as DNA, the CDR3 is TGTGCCAGCAGCTTGGGAGAGGTTAACACAGATACGCAGTATTTT. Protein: CASSLGEVNTDTQYF.

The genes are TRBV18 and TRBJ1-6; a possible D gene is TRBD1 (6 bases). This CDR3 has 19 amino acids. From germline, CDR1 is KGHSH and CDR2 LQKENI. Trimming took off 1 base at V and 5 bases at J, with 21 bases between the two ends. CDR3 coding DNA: TGTGCCAGCTCACCACGGATATCCGGACAGAAGTTTGATAATTCACCCCTCCACTTT. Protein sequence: CASSPRISGQKFDNSPLHF.

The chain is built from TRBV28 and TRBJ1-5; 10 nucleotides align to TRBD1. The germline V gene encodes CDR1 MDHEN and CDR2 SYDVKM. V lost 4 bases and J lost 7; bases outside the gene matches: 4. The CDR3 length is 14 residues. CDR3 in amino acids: CASSSGTGAQPQHF. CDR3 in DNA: TGTGCCAGCAGTTCAGGGACAGGGGCACAGCCCCAGCATTTT.